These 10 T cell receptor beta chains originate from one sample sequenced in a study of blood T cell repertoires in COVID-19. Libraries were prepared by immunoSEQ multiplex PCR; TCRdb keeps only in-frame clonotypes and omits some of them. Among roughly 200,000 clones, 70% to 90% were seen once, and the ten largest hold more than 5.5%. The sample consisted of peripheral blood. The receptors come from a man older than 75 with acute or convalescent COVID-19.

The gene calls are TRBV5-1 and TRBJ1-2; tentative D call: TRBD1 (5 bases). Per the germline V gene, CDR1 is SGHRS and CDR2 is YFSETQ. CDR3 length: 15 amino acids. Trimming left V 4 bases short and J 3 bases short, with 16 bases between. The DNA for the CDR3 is TGCGCCAGCAGCATCCGCGGGGGTTGGGACTATGGCTACACCTTC. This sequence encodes CASSIRGGWDYGYTF. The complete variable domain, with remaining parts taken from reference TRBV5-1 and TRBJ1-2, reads KAGVTQTPRYLIKTRGQQVTLSCSPISGHRSVSWYQQTPGQGLQFLFEYFSETQRNKGNFPGRFSGRQFSNSRSEMNVSTLELGDSALYLCASSIRGGWDYGYTFGSGTRLTVV.

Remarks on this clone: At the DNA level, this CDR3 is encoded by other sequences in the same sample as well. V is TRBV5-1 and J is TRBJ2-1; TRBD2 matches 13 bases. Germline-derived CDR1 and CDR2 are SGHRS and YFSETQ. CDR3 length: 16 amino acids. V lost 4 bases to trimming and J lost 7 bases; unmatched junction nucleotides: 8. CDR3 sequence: CASSPGLAGVGNEQFF. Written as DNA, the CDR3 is TGCGCCAGCAGCCCAGGACTAGCGGGGGTGGGTAATGAGCAGTTCTTC.

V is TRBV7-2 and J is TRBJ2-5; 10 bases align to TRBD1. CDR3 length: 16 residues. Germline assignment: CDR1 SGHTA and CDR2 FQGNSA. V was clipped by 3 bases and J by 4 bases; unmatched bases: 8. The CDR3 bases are TGTGCCAGCAGCTTCTCCGGGACAGGGGTGGGAGAGACCCAGTACTTC. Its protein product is CASSFSGTGVGETQYF.

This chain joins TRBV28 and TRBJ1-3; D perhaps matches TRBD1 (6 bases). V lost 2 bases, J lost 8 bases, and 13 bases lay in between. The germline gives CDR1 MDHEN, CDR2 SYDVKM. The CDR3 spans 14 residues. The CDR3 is CASSLRDISDTIYF. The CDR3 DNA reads TGTGCCAGCAGTTTACGGGACATCTCAGACACCATATATTTT.

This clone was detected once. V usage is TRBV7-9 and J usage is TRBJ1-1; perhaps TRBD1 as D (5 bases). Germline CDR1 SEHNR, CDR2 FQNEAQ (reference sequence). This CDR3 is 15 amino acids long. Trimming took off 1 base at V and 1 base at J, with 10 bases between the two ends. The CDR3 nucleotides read TGTGCCAGCAGCTTAGGGACATGGCGGAACACTGAAGCTTTCTTT. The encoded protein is CASSLGTWRNTEAFF.

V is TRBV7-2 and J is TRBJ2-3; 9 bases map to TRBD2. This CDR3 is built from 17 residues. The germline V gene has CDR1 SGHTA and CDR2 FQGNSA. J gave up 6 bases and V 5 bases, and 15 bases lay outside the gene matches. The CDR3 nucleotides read TGTGCCAGCAGCGGCGTAGTCGGGGGACTAGCTAAGGATACGCAGTATTTT. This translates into CASSGVVGGLAKDTQYF.

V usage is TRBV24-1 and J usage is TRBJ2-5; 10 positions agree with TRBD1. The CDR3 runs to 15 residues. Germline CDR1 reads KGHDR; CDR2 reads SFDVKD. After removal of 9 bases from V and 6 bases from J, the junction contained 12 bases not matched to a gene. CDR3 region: CATGGDRGTWQTQYF. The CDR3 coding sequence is TGTGCCACCGGGGGGGACAGGGGTACGTGGCAGACCCAGTACTTC.

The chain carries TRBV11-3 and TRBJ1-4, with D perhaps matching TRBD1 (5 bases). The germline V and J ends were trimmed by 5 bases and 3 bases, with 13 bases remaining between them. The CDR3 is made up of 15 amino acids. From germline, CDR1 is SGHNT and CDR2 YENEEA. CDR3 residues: CASSPRGAANEKLFF. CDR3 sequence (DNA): TGTGCCAGCAGCCCTCGCGGGGCCGCTAATGAAAAACTGTTTTTT. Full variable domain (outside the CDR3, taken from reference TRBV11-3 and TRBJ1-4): EAGVVQSPRYKIIEKKQPVAFWCNPISGHNTLYWYLQNLGQGPELLIRYENEEAVDDSQLPKDRFSAERLKGVDSTLKIQPAELGDSAVYLCASSPRGAANEKLFFGSGTQLSVL.

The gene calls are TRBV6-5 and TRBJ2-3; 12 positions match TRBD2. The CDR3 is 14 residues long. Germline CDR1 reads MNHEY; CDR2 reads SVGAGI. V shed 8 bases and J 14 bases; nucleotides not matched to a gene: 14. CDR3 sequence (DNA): TGTGCCAGCCCGCGTGGGACTAGCGGGCCAGGCTGGTATTTT. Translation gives CASPRGTSGPGWYF.

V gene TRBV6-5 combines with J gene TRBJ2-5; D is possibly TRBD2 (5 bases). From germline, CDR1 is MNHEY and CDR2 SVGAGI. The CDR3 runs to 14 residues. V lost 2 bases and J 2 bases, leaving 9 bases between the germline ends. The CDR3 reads CASSYPREQETQYF. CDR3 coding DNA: TGTGCCAGCAGTTACCCTCGGGAACAAGAGACCCAGTACTTC.